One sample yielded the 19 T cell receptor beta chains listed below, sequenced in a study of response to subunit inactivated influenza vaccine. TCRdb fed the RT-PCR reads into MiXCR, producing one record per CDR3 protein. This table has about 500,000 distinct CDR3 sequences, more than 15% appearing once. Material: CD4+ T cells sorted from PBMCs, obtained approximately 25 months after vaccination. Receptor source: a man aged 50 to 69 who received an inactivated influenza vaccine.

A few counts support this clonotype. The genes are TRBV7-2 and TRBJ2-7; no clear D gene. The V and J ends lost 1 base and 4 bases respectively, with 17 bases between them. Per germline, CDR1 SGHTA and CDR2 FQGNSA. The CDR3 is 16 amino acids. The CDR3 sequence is CASSLGAQDSSYEQYF. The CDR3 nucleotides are TGTGCCAGCAGCTTAGGGGCACAAGACTCGTCGTACGAGCAGTACTTC.

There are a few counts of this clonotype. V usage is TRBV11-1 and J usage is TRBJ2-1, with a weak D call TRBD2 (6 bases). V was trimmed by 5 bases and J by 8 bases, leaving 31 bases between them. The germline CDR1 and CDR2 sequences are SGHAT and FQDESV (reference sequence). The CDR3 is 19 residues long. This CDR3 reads CASSRRDYAGGTQRDEQFF. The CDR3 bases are TGTGCCAGCAGCCGACGGGATTATGCCGGAGGGACTCAAAGGGATGAGCAGTTCTTC.

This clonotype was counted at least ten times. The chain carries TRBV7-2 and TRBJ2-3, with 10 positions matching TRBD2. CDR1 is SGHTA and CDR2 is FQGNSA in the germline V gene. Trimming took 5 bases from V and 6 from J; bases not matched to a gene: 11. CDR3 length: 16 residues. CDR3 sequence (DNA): TGTGCCAGCAGCCCCCGTGCTAGCGGGAGTGGGGATACGCAGTATTTT. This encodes CASSPRASGSGDTQYF.

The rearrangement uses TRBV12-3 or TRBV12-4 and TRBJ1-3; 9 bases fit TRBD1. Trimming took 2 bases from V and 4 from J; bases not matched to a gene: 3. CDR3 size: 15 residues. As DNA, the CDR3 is TGTGCCAGCAGTTTAATCGGGACAGGGGGAAACACCATATATTTT. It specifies CASSLIGTGGNTIYF.

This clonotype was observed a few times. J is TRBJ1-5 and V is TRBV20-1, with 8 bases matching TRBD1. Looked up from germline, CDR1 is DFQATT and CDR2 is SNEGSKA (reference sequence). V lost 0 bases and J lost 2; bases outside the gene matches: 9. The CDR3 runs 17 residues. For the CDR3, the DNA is TGCAGTGCTAGAGATGCGGCAGGGGGCTATGGCAATCAGCCCCAGCATTTT. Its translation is CSARDAAGGYGNQPQHF.

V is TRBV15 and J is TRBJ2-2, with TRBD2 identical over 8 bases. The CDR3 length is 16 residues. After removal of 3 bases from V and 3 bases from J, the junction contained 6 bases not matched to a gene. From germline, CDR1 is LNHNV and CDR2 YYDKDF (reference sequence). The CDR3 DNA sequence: TGTGCCACCAGCAGTCGGGGGGGGCCGTACACCGGGGAGCTGTTTTTT. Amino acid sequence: CATSSRGGPYTGELFF. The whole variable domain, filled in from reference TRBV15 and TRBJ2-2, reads DAMVIQNPRYQVTQFGKPVTLSCSQTLNHNVMYWYQQKSSQAPKLLFHYYDKDFNNEADTPDNFQSRRPNTSFCFLDIRSPGLGDTAMYLCATSSRGGPYTGELFFGEGSRLTVL.

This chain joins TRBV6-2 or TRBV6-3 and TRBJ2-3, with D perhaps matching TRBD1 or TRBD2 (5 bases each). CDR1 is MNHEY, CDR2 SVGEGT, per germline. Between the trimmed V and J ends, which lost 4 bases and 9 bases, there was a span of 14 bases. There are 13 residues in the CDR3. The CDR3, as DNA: TGTGCCAGCAGTTCCCCCCCCGGGGCCACGCAGTATTTT. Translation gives CASSSPPGATQYF.

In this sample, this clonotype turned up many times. CDR3 region: CASSLNRGQEQFF. The CDR3 DNA reads TGTGCCAGCAGCCTAAACAGGGGGCAAGAGCAGTTCTTC. The chain employs TRBV7-2 and TRBJ2-1; TRBD1 matches at 9 bases. Germline assignment: CDR1 SGHTA and CDR2 FQGNSA. The V and J ends lost 5 bases and 10 bases, in that order; junction bases with no gene match: 6. The CDR3 sequence is 13 residues long.

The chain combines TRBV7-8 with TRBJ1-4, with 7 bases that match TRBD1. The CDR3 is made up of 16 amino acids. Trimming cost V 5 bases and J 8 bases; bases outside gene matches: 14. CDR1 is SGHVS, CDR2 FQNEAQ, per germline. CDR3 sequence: CASSPLTPGQKEKLFF. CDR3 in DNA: TGTGCCAGCAGCCCGCTTACCCCGGGACAGAAAGAAAAACTGTTTTTT.

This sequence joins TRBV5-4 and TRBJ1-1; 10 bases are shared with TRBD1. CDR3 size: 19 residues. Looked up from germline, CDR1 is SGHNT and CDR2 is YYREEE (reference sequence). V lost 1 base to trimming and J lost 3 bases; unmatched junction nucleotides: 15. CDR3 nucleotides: TGTGCCAGCAGCTTGTACCCAAGGCGGACAGGGGGTAGGGACACTGAAGCTTTCTTT. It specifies CASSLYPRRTGGRDTEAFF.

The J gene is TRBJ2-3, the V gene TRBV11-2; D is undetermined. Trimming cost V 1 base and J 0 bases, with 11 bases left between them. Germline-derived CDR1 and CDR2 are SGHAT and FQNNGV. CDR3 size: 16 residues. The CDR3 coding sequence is TGTGCCAGCAGCTTAGGAGGCAACCCTAGCACAGATACGCAGTATTTT. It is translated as CASSLGGNPSTDTQYF.

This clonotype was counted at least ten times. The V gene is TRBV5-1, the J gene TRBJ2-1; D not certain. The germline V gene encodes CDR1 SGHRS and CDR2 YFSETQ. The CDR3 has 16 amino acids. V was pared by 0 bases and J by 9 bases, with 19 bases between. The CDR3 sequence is CASSLGFGLSVGEQFF. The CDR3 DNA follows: TGCGCCAGCAGCTTGGGATTCGGCCTATCGGTCGGTGAGCAGTTCTTC.

CDR3 DNA sequence: TGCAGTGCTAGAGGCCCCGGCAGTTTGAGCCAAGAGACCCAGTACTTC. Encoded protein: CSARGPGSLSQETQYF. The chain carries TRBV20-1 and TRBJ2-5; D is unresolved. Germline CDR1 reads DFQATT; CDR2 reads SNEGSKA (reference sequence). The length of the CDR3 is 16 residues. V gave up 1 base and J gave up 1 base, with 16 bases separating them.

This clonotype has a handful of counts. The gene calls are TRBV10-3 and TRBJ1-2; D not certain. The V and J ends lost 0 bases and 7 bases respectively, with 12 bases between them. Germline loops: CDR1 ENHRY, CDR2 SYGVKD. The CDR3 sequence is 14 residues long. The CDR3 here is CAISESGRVGGYTF. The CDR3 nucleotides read TGTGCCATCAGTGAGTCCGGGAGGGTAGGTGGCTACACCTTC.

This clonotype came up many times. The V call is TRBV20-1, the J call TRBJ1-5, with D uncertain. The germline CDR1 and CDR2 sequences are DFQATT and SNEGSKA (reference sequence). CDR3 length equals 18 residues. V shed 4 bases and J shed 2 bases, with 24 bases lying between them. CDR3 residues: CSATRSLLGGGGNQPQHF. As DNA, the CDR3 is TGCAGTGCTACTAGAAGTCTTTTAGGCGGAGGTGGCAATCAGCCCCAGCATTTT.

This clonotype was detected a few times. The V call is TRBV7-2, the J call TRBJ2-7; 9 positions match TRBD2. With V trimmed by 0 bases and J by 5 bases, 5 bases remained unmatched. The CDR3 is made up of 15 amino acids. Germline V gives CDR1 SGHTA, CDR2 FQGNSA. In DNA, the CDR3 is TGTGCCAGCAGCTTAGCGGATAGCGGGAGCCACGAGCAGTACTTC. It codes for CASSLADSGSHEQYF.

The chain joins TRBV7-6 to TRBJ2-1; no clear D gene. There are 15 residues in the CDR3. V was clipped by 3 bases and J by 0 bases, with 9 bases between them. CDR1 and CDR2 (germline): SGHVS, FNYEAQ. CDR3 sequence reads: CASSFQLSSYNEQFF. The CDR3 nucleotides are TGTGCCAGCAGCTTCCAACTAAGCTCCTACAATGAGCAGTTCTTC.

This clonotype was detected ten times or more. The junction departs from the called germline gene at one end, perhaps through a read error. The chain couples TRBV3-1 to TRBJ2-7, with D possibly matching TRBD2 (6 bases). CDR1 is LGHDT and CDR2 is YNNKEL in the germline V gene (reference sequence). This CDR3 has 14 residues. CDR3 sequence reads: CASSQAGSSYEQYF. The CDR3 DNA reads TGCGCCAGCAGCCAAGCGGGCAGCTCCTACGAGCAGTACTTC.

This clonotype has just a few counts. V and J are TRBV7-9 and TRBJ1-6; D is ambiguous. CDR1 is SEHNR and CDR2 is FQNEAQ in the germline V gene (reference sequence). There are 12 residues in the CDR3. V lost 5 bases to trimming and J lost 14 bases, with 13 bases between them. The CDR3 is CASSLSPITLHF. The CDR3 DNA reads TGTGCCAGCAGCCTATCACCAATAACCCTCCACTTT.